Below, one TCR beta chain is given with its context. This may come from a read error, since a much larger clone is one base off. Germline CDR1 is ENHRY and CDR2 is SYGVKD. The CDR3 runs 17 residues. This sample is part of a study of tumor and adjacent non-tumor tissue in lung cancer. No cell sorting was done before RNA was extracted from the tissue. A modified ARM-PCR protocol with three rounds of nested PCR amplified TCRbeta. Via MiXCR, TCRdb re-called the multiplex PCR reads, giving one row per CDR3 protein. The sample has approximately 120,000 distinct CDR3 sequences, roughly 75% seen once. The sequenced sample was lung tumor tissue. The TCR sequence derives from an older woman with non-small cell lung cancer. The chain recombines TRBV10-3 with TRBJ1-1; 8 bases fit TRBD1. In DNA, the CDR3 is TGTGCCATCAGTGAGTCCACAGGGGGACCATTGAACACTGAAACTTTCTTT. Its protein is CAISESTGGPLNTETFF.